What follows are 24 T cell receptor beta chains derived from one specimen sequenced in a study of T cells expressing NK-cell markers. Following a re-call of the 5' RACE reads, TCRdb has one entry per CDR3 protein and lacks DNA. The specimen's table records roughly 420,000 distinct CDR3 sequences. Input material: blood T cells: a sorted CD56 or NKG2C T cell subset, CD4+ or CD8+ T cells, or bulk PBMC T cells (not recorded which). Receptors were obtained from a woman aged 18 to 75 in good health.

The chain recombines TRBV7-9 with TRBJ1-6; TCRdb calls TRBD1, which cannot be checked without DNA. The CDR3 loop spans 15 amino acids. The germline CDR1 and CDR2 sequences are SEHNR and FQNEAQ (reference sequence). The CDR3 protein is CASSLAQGDNSPLHF.

The gene calls are TRBV29-1 and TRBJ2-7; TCRdb's D call of TRBD2 is untestable without DNA. Germline lookup yields CDR1 SQVTM and CDR2 ANQGSEA. The CDR3 loop spans 13 amino acids. The CDR3 protein is CSVGDGTREEQYF.

This chain links TRBV10-3 with TRBJ2-5; TCRdb proposes TRBD1, but this gene call is untestable without DNA. CDR3 length: 13 residues. Germline V gives CDR1 ENHRY, CDR2 SYGVKD. CDR3 region: CAISRDRKETQYF.

The chain carries TRBV4-3 and TRBJ2-1; TCRdb selects TRBD2, and the lack of DNA leaves this call unchecked. CDR1 and CDR2 (germline): LGHNA, YSLEER. The CDR3 contains 18 residues. CDR3: CASSQIPGLAGGPDEQFF.

The chain employs TRBV4-3 and TRBJ1-2; TCRdb gives TRBD1 as the D gene, but with no DNA this cannot be confirmed. CDR3 size: 14 residues. Germline CDR1 reads LGHNA; CDR2 reads YSLEER. The CDR3 is CASSQETGISGYTF.

V usage is TRBV19 and J usage is TRBJ1-2. This CDR3 has 11 amino acids. Germline V gene sequence: CDR1 LNHDA, CDR2 SQIVND (reference sequence). The CDR3 reads CATSYVRGYTF.

The rearrangement links TRBV7-2 to TRBJ1-2. The V gene's germline CDR1 is SGHTA and CDR2 FQGNSA. The CDR3 is 13 amino acids. CDR3 sequence reads: CASSSRPSAGYTF.

This sequence joins TRBV2 and TRBJ2-1; TCRdb lists TRBD2, though no DNA is available to test this call. Germline CDR1 is SNHLY and CDR2 is FYNNEI. The CDR3 is 16 amino acids. This CDR3 reads CASSDGGLAGDNEQFF.

The chain has TRBV20-1 and TRBJ1-2. The germline CDR1 and CDR2 sequences are DFQATT and SNEGSKA (reference sequence). The CDR3 loop spans 13 amino acids. The CDR3 protein is CSARAGSGEGYTF.

The genes are TRBV13 and TRBJ1-2; TCRdb outputs TRBD1, but without DNA this stays unchecked. Per germline, CDR1 PRHDT and CDR2 FYEKMQ (reference sequence). This CDR3 is built from 14 residues. CDR3: CASSWGRGQDGYTF.

The chain carries TRBV12-3 or TRBV12-4 and TRBJ2-2. The CDR3 contains 15 residues. The CDR3 here is CASSLRISQSGELFF.

The CDR3 sequence: CASSSLTGAGANVLTF. J is TRBJ2-6 and V is TRBV5-1; checking the TCRdb D call of TRBD1 is not possible without DNA. Germline CDR1 SGHRS, CDR2 YFSETQ. This CDR3 has 16 residues.

V is TRBV29-1 and J is TRBJ1-3; TCRdb indicates TRBD1, and absent DNA this call remains unverified. Germline-derived CDR1 and CDR2 are SQVTM and ANQGSEA. This CDR3 is built from 11 residues. The CDR3 sequence is CSSTVGNTIYF.

V is TRBV4-2 and J is TRBJ2-1; TCRdb designates TRBD2, a call that cannot be tested without DNA. Looked up from germline, CDR1 is LGHNA and CDR2 is YNFKEQ. CDR3 size: 16 residues. The CDR3: CASSQDAAGPYNEQFF.

The chain links TRBV9 to TRBJ2-1; TCRdb calls TRBD1, which cannot be checked without DNA. Germline assignment: CDR1 SGDLS and CDR2 YYNGEE. The CDR3 loop spans 16 amino acids. The CDR3 sequence is CASSVRGDRMDNEQFF.

V and J are TRBV10-3 and TRBJ2-5. This CDR3 has 11 residues. Germline lookup yields CDR1 ENHRY and CDR2 SYGVKD. This CDR3 is CASRAQETQYF.

V and J are TRBV5-8 and TRBJ1-2; the D call from TCRdb, TRBD1, cannot be confirmed without DNA. The germline V gene encodes CDR1 SGHTS and CDR2 YDEGEE. The CDR3 contains 16 residues. The CDR3 spells CASSSEWDRADYGYTF.

The V and J genes are TRBV20-1 and TRBJ1-1. Germline CDR1 is DFQATT and CDR2 is SNEGSKA (reference sequence). CDR3 length: 11 residues. CDR3 residues: CSARDGVEAFF.

The CDR3: CASSMGQTEAFF. The J gene is TRBJ1-1, the V gene TRBV19; TCRdb calls TRBD1, which cannot be checked without DNA. Looked up from germline, CDR1 is LNHDA and CDR2 is SQIVND (reference sequence). The CDR3 spans 12 residues.

The V gene is TRBV20-1, the J gene TRBJ2-7. This CDR3 spans 16 amino acids. Germline loops: CDR1 DFQATT, CDR2 SNEGSKA (reference sequence). CDR3 amino acids: CSARNPVAGGPNEQYF.

The V and J genes are TRBV20-1 and TRBJ2-3; without DNA, the TCRdb call of TRBD1 cannot be checked. The CDR3 is 14 amino acids. In germline, CDR1 is DFQATT, CDR2 SNEGSKA (reference sequence). CDR3 residues: CSARGGAITDTQYF.

The chain recombines TRBV15 with TRBJ1-2. CDR1 and CDR2 (germline): LNHNV, YYDKDF (reference sequence). CDR3 length equals 12 residues. The CDR3 here is CATSRDHGGYTF. Full variable domain (remainder filled in from reference TRBV15 and TRBJ1-2): DAMVIQNPRYQVTQFGKPVTLSCSQTLNHNVMYWYQQKSSQAPKLLFHYYDKDFNNEADTPDNFQSRRPNTSFCFLDIRSPGLGDTAMYLCATSRDHGGYTFGSGTRLTVV.

The chain combines TRBV6-6 with TRBJ1-2; TCRdb's D call of TRBD1 is untestable without DNA. Germline V gives CDR1 MNHNY, CDR2 SVGAGI (reference sequence). The CDR3 is 13 residues long. CDR3 residues: CASSYSPGYGYTF.

The J gene is TRBJ1-2, the V gene TRBV4-3. The CDR3 extends over 14 amino acids. From germline, CDR1 is LGHNA and CDR2 YSLEER. CDR3 residues: CASSQEIVSYGYTF.